The 9 T cell receptor beta chains below come from one sample, sequenced in a study of control samples from healthy donors and cancer patients. Assay used: immunoSEQ multiplex PCR; TCRdb lists only in-frame clones, some missing. The data hold roughly 370,000 clones, with 80% to 95% observed a single time. The sample comprised PBMCs. These receptors were collected from a man in his forties with head and neck cancer.

The chain couples TRBV7-6 to TRBJ1-1; D is uncertain. Germline CDR1 SGHVS, CDR2 FNYEAQ. The CDR3 runs 15 residues. Trimming left V 1 base short and J 1 base short, with 10 bases between. The CDR3 nucleotides are TGTGCCAGCAGCTTAGTATATGGGGAGAACACTGAAGCTTTCTTT. Protein product: CASSLVYGENTEAFF.

The chain carries TRBV19 and TRBJ2-7; 10 bases match TRBD1. Germline values: CDR1 LNHDA, CDR2 SQIVND (reference sequence). This CDR3 comprises 17 residues. Trimming took 3 bases from V and 6 from J; bases not matched to a gene: 14. The CDR3: CASSMRGQGMVQSEQYF. The CDR3 bases are TGTGCCAGTAGTATGCGGGGACAGGGGATGGTACAGTCCGAGCAGTACTTC.

The rearrangement joins TRBV7-2 to TRBJ1-2, with 10 bases identical to TRBD1. V lost 4 bases and J lost 4; bases outside the gene matches: 6. The V gene's germline CDR1 is SGHTA and CDR2 FQGNSA. CDR3 size: 15 residues. The CDR3 sequence: CASSSRDRGSYGYTF. For the CDR3, the DNA is TGTGCCAGCAGCTCTCGGGACAGGGGAAGCTATGGCTACACCTTC.

V gene TRBV28 combines with J gene TRBJ1-3; D is unresolved. Per the germline V gene, CDR1 is MDHEN and CDR2 is SYDVKM. V was pared by 1 base and J by 16 bases, with 14 bases between. This CDR3 is 12 amino acids long. The CDR3: CASSLFQTAHYF. In DNA form, the CDR3 reads TGTGCCAGCAGTTTATTTCAGACCGCTCATTATTTT.

The chain uses TRBV4-1 and TRBJ2-3; D call uncertain. CDR1 MGHRA and CDR2 YSYEKL come from the germline V gene. The V end was cut by 6 bases, the J end by 0 bases, with 10 bases between. The CDR3 sequence is 14 residues long. The CDR3 loop reads CASSIGLSTDTQYF. DNA of the CDR3: TGCGCCAGCAGTATTGGCCTTAGCACAGATACGCAGTATTTT.

In DNA form, the CDR3 reads TGTGCCTGGAGTGCGACGGCGAAGAACACTGAAGCTTTCTTT. It specifies CAWSATAKNTEAFF. The J gene is TRBJ1-1, the V gene TRBV30; D not certain. The V gene lost 1 base and the J gene lost 1 base, with 10 bases spanning the gap. Germline V gene sequence: CDR1 GTSNPN, CDR2 SVGIG (reference sequence). The CDR3 sequence is 14 residues long.

The chain is built from TRBV28 and TRBJ2-7; maybe TRBD1 (5 bases). Germline V lookup: CDR1 MDHEN, CDR2 SYDVKM. There are 15 residues in the CDR3. V was shortened by 6 bases and J by 1 base, with 16 bases between the two germline ends. CDR3 sequence (DNA): TGTGCCAGCAGCCCGGCAACGACAGCTTCCTACGAGCAGTACTTC. Translating gives CASSPATTASYEQYF.

The gene calls are TRBV4-3 and TRBJ2-7, with D maybe TRBD1 (6 bases). The germline V gene has CDR1 LGHNA and CDR2 YSLEER. V dropped 0 bases and J dropped 3 bases, with 18 bases sitting between them. The CDR3 contains 17 residues. CDR3 residues: CASSQERIGQILYEQYF. DNA for the CDR3: TGCGCCAGCAGCCAAGAGAGGATTGGACAGATACTCTACGAGCAGTACTTC.

The V and J genes are TRBV4-2 and TRBJ2-2, with D tentatively TRBD2 (5 bases). The V end lost 7 bases, the J end lost 1 base, and 19 bases lay between the germline ends. The CDR3 contains 17 residues. Looked up from germline, CDR1 is LGHNA and CDR2 is YNFKEQ. The DNA for the CDR3 is TGTGCCAGCAAGCAAGGAGGAGCACATTTGAACACCGGGGAGCTGTTTTTT. It encodes CASKQGGAHLNTGELFF.